This TCR beta chain was sequenced in a study of blood T cell repertoires in COVID-19. About the research overall: Donors in the United States, Italy and Spain gave samples during acute or convalescent COVID-19. T cells, B-cell-depleted T cells, or PBMCs supplied cDNA or gDNA.

Seattle-derived patients entered the study during active infection and were followed longitudinally. Original methodology: Using reference gene primer amplification, nucleated cell counts were estimated. Sequenced by immunoSEQ multiplex PCR; TCRdb stores in-frame clones only, minus some. V and J calls and clone size are given by that table; D and trimming were obtained from the DNA. The sample has 300,000 to 450,000 clones, approximately 89% seen once. Trimming left V 6 bases short and J 0 bases short, with 14 bases between. Germline V gene lookup returns CDR1 SGHRS and CDR2 YFSETQ. The CDR3 consists of 15 residues.

V and J are TRBV5-1 and TRBJ2-3, with D maybe TRBD2 (6 bases). The sequenced sample consisted of peripheral blood. The sequence was collected from a woman aged 55-70 years with COVID-19, enrolled during active disease. For the CDR3, the DNA is TGCGCCAGCAAAAAGGGAGGAAGTAGCACAGATACGCAGTATTTT. This encodes CASKKGGSSTDTQYF.